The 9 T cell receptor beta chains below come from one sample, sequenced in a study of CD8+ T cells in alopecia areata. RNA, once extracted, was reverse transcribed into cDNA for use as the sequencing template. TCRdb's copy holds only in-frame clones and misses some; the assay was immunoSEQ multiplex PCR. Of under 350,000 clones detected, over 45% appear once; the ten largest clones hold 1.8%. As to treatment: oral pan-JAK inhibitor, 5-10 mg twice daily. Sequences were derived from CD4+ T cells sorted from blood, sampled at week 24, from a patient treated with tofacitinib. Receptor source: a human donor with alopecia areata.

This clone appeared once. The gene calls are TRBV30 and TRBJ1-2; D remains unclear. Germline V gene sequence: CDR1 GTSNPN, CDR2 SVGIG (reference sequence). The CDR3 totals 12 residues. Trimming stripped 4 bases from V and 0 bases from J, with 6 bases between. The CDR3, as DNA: TGTGCCTGGACCACCGCTAACTATGGCTACACCTTC. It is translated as CAWTTANYGYTF.

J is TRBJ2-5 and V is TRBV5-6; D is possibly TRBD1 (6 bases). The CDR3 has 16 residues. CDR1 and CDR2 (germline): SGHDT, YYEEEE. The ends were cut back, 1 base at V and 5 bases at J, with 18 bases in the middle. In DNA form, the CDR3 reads TGTGCCAGCAGCTTGATTCAGGGGAATTTCGGGGAGACCCAGTACTTC. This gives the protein CASSLIQGNFGETQYF.

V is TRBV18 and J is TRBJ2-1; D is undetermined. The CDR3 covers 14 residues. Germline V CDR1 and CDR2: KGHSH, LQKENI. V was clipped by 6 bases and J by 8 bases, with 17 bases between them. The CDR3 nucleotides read TGTGCCAGCTCCCTCGGGTTGGGTATGGATGAGCAGTTCTTC. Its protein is CASSLGLGMDEQFF.

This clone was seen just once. CDR3 DNA sequence: TGTGCCAGCAGCTTAATCCCTACGGAGACCCAGTACTTC. Its translation is CASSLIPTETQYF. The V and J genes are TRBV7-9 and TRBJ2-5, with D unresolved. CDR1 and CDR2 (germline): SEHNR, FQNEAQ (reference sequence). Deletions cut 2 bases from V and 5 bases from J, with 9 bases between. CDR3 size: 13 residues.

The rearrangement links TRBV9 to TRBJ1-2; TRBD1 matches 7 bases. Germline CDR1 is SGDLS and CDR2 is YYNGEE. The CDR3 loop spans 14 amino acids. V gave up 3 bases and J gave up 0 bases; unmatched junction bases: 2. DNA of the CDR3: TGTGCCAGCAGCGCTGGGACAGCTAACTATGGCTACACCTTC. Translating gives CASSAGTANYGYTF.

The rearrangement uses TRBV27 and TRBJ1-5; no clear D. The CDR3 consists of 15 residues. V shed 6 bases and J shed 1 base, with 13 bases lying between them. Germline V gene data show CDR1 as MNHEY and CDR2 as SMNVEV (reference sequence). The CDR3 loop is CASSFSGKSNQPQHF. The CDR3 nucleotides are TGTGCCAGCAGCTTTAGTGGAAAGAGCAATCAGCCCCAGCATTTT.

CDR3 DNA: TGTGCCAGTAGTATGGGGCAGGGGGCCGGTCAGCCCCAGCATTTT. This codes for CASSMGQGAGQPQHF. The chain recombines TRBV19 with TRBJ1-5, with 8 bases fitting TRBD1. In germline, CDR1 is LNHDA, CDR2 SQIVND (reference sequence). The CDR3 runs 15 residues. The V and J ends lost 3 bases and 6 bases, in that order; junction bases with no gene match: 7.

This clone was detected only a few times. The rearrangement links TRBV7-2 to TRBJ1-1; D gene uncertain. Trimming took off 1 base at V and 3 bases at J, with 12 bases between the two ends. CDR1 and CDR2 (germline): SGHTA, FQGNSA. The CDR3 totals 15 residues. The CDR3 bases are TGTGCCAGCAGCTTAGGCTCTATCGGGGACACTGAAGCTTTCTTT. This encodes CASSLGSIGDTEAFF.

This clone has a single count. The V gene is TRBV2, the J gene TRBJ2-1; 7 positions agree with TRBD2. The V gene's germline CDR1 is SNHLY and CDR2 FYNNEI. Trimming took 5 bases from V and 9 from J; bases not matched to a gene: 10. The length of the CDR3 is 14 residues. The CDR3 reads CASSQTTGGGEQFF. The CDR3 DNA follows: TGTGCCAGCAGTCAAACAACGGGGGGAGGTGAGCAGTTCTTC.